This T cell receptor beta chain was recorded in a study of cytomegalovirus exposure and HLA in healthy donors. Overall study context: Within the Caucasian-associated ancestry cluster were roughly 82% of the roughly 380 genotyped donors.

Primers for the PCR totalled 60 Vbeta and 13 Jbeta. Profiling relied on immunoSEQ multiplex PCR, and the TCRdb table lists in-frame clones only, not all of them. The profile shows 100,000 to 150,000 clones, 65% to 85% of them singletons. Regarding this clone: The antigen is unknown.

General study findings and limits: An ancestry cluster, one associated with Asian ancestry, reportedly showed fewer N-insertions than the roughly 610-donor mean in a later analysis.

The sequence was obtained from a woman aged 40 to 50 in good health and CMV-seronegative. The sample comprised PBMCs.

The chain's CDR3 is CASSVAQDSYNSPLHF. The CDR3 DNA is TGTGCCAGCAGCGTAGCACAGGACTCCTATAATTCACCCCTCCACTTT. The V gene is TRBV9, the J gene TRBJ1-6; D is possibly TRBD1 (5 bases). V was cut by 0 bases and J by 0 bases, with 7 bases left in between. This CDR3 region has 16 residues. Per germline, CDR1 SGDLS and CDR2 YYNGEE.